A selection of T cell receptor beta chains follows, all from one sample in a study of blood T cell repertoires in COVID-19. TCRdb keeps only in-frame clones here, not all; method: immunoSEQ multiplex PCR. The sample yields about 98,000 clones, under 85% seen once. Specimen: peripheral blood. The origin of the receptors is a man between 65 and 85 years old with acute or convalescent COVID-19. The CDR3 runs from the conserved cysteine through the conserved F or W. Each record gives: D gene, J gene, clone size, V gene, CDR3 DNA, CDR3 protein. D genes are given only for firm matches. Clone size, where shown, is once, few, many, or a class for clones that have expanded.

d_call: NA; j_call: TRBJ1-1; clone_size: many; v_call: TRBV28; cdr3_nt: TGTGCCAGCAGTTTAGGGACTACGTTCACTGAAGCTTTCTTT; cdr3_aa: CASSLGTTFTEAFF
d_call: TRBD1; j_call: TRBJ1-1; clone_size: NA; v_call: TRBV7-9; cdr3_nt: TGTGCCAGCAGCTTGATGGGACAGGGCCGGTCGAACACTGAAGCTTTCTTT; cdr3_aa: CASSLMGQGRSNTEAFF
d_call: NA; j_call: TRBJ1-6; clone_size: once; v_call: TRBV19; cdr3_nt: TGTGCCTGTAGGGACTACACTGAAACCCTCCACTTT; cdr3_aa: CACRDYTETLHF
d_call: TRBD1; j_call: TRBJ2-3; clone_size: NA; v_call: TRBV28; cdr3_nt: TGTGCCAGCAGTACGACCGGGACAGGGGGCGCAGATACGCAGTATTTT; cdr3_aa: CASSTTGTGGADTQYF
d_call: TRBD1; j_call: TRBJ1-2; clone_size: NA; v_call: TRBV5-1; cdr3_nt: TGCGCCAGCAGCCGAGGACAGGGTGATGGCTACACCTTC; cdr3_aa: CASSRGQGDGYTF
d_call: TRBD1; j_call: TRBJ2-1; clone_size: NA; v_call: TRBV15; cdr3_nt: TGTGCCACCAGCCTCCGGGACAGGGGGCTGAACAATGAGCAGTTCTTC; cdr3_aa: CATSLRDRGLNNEQFF
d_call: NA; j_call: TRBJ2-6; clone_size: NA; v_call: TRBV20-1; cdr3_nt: TGCAGTGCTAGAGTAGCCAACGTCCTGACTTTC; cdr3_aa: CSARVANVLTF
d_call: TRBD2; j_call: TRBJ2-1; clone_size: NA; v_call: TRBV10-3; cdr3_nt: TGTGCCATCAGTGGTGCTACTAGCGGGCCTAACAATGAGCAGTTCTTC; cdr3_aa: CAISGATSGPNNEQFF
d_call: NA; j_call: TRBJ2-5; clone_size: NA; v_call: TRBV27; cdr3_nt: TGTGCCAGCAGTTTGGGGCAGGTAGAGACCCAGTACTTC; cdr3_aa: CASSLGQVETQYF
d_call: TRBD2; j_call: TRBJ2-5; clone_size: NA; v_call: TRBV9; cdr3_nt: TGTGCCAGCAGCGTTCAGCCCAGCGGGAGTGGGACCCAGTACTTC; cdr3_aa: CASSVQPSGSGTQYF
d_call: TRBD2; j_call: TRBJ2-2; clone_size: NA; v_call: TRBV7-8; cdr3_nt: TGTGCCAGCAGCTTAGAGGGACGGACTAGTACCGGGGAGCTGTTTTTT; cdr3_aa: CASSLEGRTSTGELFF
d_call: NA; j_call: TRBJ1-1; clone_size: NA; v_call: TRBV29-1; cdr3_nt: TGCAGCGTCCACGTGCCGCCGGGGAACACTGAAGCTTTCTTT; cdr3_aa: CSVHVPPGNTEAFF
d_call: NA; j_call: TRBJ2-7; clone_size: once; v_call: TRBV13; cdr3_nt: TGTGCCAGCAGCCCCTTCCCAGGTAACGAGCAGTACTTC; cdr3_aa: CASSPFPGNEQYF
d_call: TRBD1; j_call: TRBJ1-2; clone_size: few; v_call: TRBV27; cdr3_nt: TGTGCCAGCAGTTCGACAGGGACGGCTCGGGGCTACACCTTC; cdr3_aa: CASSSTGTARGYTF
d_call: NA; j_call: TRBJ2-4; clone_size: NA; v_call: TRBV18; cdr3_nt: TGTGCCAGCTCACCCAGGACAGTCCTAGCCAAAAACATTCAGTACTTC; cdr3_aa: CASSPRTVLAKNIQYF
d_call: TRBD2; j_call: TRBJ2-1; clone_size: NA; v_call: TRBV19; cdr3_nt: TGTGCCAGTAGTATACTAAGACTAGCGGGAGTCAATGAGCAGTTCTTC; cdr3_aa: CASSILRLAGVNEQFF
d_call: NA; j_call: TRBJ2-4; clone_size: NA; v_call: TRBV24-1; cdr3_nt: TGTGCCACCAGTGATTTGACAGGTTCCCAAAACATTCAGTACTTC; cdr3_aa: CATSDLTGSQNIQYF
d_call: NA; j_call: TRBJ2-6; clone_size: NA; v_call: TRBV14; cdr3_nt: TGTGCCAGCAGCCGTTATACAGGGTCTGGGGCCAACGTCCTGACTTTC; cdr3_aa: CASSRYTGSGANVLTF
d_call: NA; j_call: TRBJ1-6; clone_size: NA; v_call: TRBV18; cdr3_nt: TGTGCCAGCTCACCAAGGACGGGAAACAATTCACCCCTCCACTTT; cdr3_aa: CASSPRTGNNSPLHF
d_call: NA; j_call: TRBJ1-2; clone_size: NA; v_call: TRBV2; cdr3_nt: TGTGCCAGCAGTGAGACACTGGGGACAAATGGCTACACCTTC; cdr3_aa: CASSETLGTNGYTF
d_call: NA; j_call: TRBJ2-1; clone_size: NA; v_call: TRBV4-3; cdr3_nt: TGCGCCAGCAGCCAAGATCCCCAGGGGGGAAGATCCTACAATGAGCAGTTCTTC; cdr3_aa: CASSQDPQGGRSYNEQFF
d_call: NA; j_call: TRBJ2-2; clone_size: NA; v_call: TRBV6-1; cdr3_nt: TGTGCCAGCAGTGGGTGGGGACTTAGGAACACCGGGGAGCTGTTTTTT; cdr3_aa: CASSGWGLRNTGELFF
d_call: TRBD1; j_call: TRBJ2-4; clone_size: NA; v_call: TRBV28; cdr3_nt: TGTGCCAGCAGACCCACAGGGGGCTGGGTCAAAAACATTCAGTACTTC; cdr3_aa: CASRPTGGWVKNIQYF
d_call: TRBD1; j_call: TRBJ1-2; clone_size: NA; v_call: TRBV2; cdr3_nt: TGTGCCAGCAAGGACAGGGAGTACTATGGCTACACCTTC; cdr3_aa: CASKDREYYGYTF
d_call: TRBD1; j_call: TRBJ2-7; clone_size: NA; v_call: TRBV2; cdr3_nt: TGTGCCAGTGAAGGACAGGGGACCTACGAGCAGTACTTC; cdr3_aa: CASEGQGTYEQYF
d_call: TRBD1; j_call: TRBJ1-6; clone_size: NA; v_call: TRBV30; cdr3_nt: TGTGCCTGGGCTGGACAGGAGAATTCACCCCTCCACTTT; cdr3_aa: CAWAGQENSPLHF
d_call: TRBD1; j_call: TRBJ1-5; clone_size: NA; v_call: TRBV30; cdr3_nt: TGTGCCTGGAGTGGGACAGGGTGGATCAATCAGCCCCAGCATTTT; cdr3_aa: CAWSGTGWINQPQHF
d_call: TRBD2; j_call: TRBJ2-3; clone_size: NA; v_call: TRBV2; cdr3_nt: TGTGCCAGCAGCAATGGACCGGGGGGATCAGATACGCAGTATTTT; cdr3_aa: CASSNGPGGSDTQYF
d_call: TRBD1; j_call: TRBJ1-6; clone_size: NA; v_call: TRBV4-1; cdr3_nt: TGCGCCAGCAGTACAGGGGAGAATTCACCCCTCCACTTT; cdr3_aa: CASSTGENSPLHF
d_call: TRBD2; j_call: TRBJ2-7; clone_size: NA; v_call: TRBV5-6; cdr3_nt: TGTGCCAGCAACTTAGGTCCCCAGGGACTACTCTCCGAGCAGTACTTC; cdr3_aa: CASNLGPQGLLSEQYF
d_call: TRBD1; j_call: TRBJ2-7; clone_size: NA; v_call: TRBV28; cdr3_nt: TGTGCCAGCAGCAGGCCGGGACAGGGGGCCTACGAGCAGTACTTC; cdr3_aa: CASSRPGQGAYEQYF
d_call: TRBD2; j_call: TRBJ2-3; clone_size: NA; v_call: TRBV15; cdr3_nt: TGTGCCACCAGCCCTCGGGGAGCGGGAGATAGAGATACGCAGTATTTT; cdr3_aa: CATSPRGAGDRDTQYF
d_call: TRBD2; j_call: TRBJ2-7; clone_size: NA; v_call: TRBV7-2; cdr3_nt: TGTGCCAGCAGCTTGATAGCGGGACGACACGAGCAGTACTTC; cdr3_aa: CASSLIAGRHEQYF
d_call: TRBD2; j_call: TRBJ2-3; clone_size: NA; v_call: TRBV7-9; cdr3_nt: TGTGCCAGCAGCCTAGGGACTAGCGGGAGAGATACGCAGTATTTT; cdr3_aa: CASSLGTSGRDTQYF
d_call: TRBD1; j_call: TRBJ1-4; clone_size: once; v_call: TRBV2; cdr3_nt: TGTGCCAGCACTTCGACAGGGGGACCAACTAATGAAAAACTGTTTTTT; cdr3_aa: CASTSTGGPTNEKLFF
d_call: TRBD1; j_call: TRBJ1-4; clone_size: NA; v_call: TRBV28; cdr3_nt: TGTGCCAGCAGTTTCCGGACAGGGGGCATTCTCGAAAAACTGTTTTTT; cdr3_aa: CASSFRTGGILEKLFF
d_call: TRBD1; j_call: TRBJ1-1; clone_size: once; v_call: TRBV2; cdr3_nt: TGTGCCAGCAGTGTTGGGACAGCTGTGAACACTGAAGCTTTCTTT; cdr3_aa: CASSVGTAVNTEAFF
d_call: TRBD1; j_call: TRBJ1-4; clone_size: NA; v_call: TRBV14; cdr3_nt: TGTGCCAGCAGCCAAGATCAAGGGACAGGGGGCCGAAAACTGTTTTTT; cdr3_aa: CASSQDQGTGGRKLFF
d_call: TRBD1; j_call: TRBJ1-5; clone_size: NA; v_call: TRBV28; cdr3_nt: TGTGCCAGCAGACGACAGGGGGCGTCTTATCAGCCCCAGCATTTT; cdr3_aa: CASRRQGASYQPQHF
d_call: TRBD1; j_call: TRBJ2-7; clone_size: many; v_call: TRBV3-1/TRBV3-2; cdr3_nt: TGTGCCAGCAGCTCAAGACAGGGGTACGAGCAGTACTTC; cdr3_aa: CASSSRQGYEQYF
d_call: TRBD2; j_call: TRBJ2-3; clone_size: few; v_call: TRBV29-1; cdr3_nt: TGCAGCTCCGGAGGTGCGGGGGGAGAATCAGATACGCAGTATTTT; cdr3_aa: CSSGGAGGESDTQYF
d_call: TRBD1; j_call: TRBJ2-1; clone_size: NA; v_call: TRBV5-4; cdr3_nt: TGTGCCAGCAGCTCAACAGGGGGGTCCTACAATGAGCAGTTCTTC; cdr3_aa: CASSSTGGSYNEQFF
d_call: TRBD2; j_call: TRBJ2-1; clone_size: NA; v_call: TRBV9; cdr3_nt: TGTGCCAGCAGCGAGGAACTACTAGCGGGAGCTGGATCTGAGCAGTTCTTC; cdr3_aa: CASSEELLAGAGSEQFF
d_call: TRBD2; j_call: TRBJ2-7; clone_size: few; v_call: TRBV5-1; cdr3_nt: TGCGCCAGCAGCCCTGGACTAGCGGGGATTCTCGAGCAGTACTTC; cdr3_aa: CASSPGLAGILEQYF
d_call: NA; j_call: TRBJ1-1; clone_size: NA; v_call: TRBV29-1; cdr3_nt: TGCAGCGTTGACAGGGAAGACACTGAAGCTTTCTTT; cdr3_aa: CSVDREDTEAFF
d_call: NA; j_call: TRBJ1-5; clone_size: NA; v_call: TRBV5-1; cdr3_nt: TGCGCCAGCAGCAAGGGGGTCGGAGGCAATCAGCCCCAGCATTTT; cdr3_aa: CASSKGVGGNQPQHF
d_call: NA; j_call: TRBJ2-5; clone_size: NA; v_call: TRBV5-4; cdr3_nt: TGTGCCAGCAGCTTGTCCGGGGGAGGCGAGACCCAGTACTTC; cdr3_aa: CASSLSGGGETQYF
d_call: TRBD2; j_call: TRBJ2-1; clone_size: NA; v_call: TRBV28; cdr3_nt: TGTGCCAGCAGTTTATTTGCGGGAGGGCAATTAGGGATGCAGTTCTTC; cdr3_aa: CASSLFAGGQLGMQFF
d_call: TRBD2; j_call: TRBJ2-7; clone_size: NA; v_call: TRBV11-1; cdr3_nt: TGTGCCAGCAGTACGACTAGCGGGAGCTACGAGCAGTACTTC; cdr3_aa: CASSTTSGSYEQYF
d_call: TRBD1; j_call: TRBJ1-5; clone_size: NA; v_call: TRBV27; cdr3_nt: TGTGCCAGCAGGTCGGACAGGGGGGGGTTCCGAACCCAGCATTTT; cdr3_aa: CASRSDRGGFRTQHF
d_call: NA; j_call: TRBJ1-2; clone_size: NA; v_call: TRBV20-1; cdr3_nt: TGCAGAGCCTATGGCTACACCTTC; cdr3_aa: CRAYGYTF
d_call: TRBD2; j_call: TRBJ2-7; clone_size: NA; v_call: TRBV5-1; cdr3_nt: TGCGCCAGCAGCTACCCGGCGGGAGGGCCGGGTGAGCAGTACTTC; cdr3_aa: CASSYPAGGPGEQYF
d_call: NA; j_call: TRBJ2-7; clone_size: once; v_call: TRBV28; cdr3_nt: TGTGCCAGCGGGCTGCTTCAGGCTAACGAGCAGTACTTC; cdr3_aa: CASGLLQANEQYF